Shown below are 13 T cell receptor beta chains from a single sample sequenced in a study of cytomegalovirus exposure and HLA in healthy donors (dated by TCRdb to 2016 to 2017). Library prep was done by the immunoSEQ multiplex PCR assay. For the multiplex PCR, a mixture combining 60 forward primers for TCR Vbeta segments and 13 reverse primers for TCR Jbeta segments was used. The table comes from immuneACCESS by way of TCRdb, which keeps in-frame sequences with V and J called. Part of the clones is missing from these tables; in studies checked, under half for an unresolved V gene and the rest for unknown reasons. In this sample the table shows 150,000 to 200,000 clones, 81% of which occur a single time. Of the sample, more than 1.5% falls within the top ten clones. The sequenced material came from PBMCs. These receptors were taken from a man between 18 and 35 years old in good health and CMV-seronegative.

The chain is built from TRBV6-4 and TRBJ2-7; the match to TRBD2 covers 7 bases. V trimming: 0 bases; J trimming: 8 bases; junction bases outside the gene matches: 1. Germline CDR1 reads MRHNA; CDR2 reads SNTAGT. The CDR3 loop spans 12 amino acids. The CDR3 nucleotides are TGTGCCAGCAGTGACTCAAGCGGGAAGCAGTACTTC. Its protein is CASSDSSGKQYF.

There are a few counts of this clone. This chain links TRBV6-6 with TRBJ2-7, with D perhaps matching TRBD2 (5 bases). Per the germline V gene, CDR1 is MNHNY and CDR2 is SVGAGI (reference sequence). This CDR3 comprises 15 residues. Trimming pared 6 bases from V and 3 bases from J, leaving 18 bases between. The CDR3 DNA reads as TGTGCCAGCAGCTCCCATGGGTTCGGGGACTACGAGCAGTACTTC. Its protein product is CASSSHGFGDYEQYF.

V usage is TRBV5-4 and J usage is TRBJ2-7; 7 bases are a match to TRBD2. V lost 4 bases and J lost 2; bases outside the gene matches: 9. The CDR3 loop spans 15 amino acids. CDR1 is SGHNT and CDR2 is YYREEE in the germline V gene (reference sequence). The CDR3 protein is CASSRKERDPYEQYF. The CDR3 DNA reads as TGTGCCAGCAGCCGCAAAGAGCGGGACCCCTACGAGCAGTACTTC.

The chain employs TRBV28 and TRBJ2-6; 7 bases agree with TRBD1. CDR3 length: 16 amino acids. The J segment lost 2 bases and the V segment lost 5 bases, leaving 6 bases of the junction unmatched. Germline assignment: CDR1 MDHEN and CDR2 SYDVKM. This CDR3 is CASSGQAITGANVLTF. Here the CDR3 DNA reads TGTGCCAGCAGTGGACAGGCGATAACTGGGGCCAACGTCCTGACTTTC.

The chain recombines TRBV4-1 with TRBJ1-3, with D possibly TRBD1 on 6 matching bases. The V gene's germline CDR1 is MGHRA and CDR2 YSYEKL. This CDR3 has 17 residues. The V and J ends lost 0 bases and 0 bases respectively, with 12 bases between them. The CDR3 is CASSQEPTDSSGNTIYF. The DNA for the CDR3 is TGCGCCAGCAGCCAAGAGCCGACGGACAGCTCTGGAAACACCATATATTTT.

This rearrangement joins TRBV5-1 to TRBJ1-2; the D is unclear. Trimming shortened V by 5 bases and J by 4 bases, and 18 bases separated the two germline ends. The germline V gene has CDR1 SGHRS and CDR2 YFSETQ. This CDR3 is 15 amino acids long. The CDR3 loop is CASREMQEVSYGYTF. CDR3 in DNA: TGCGCCAGCAGGGAGATGCAGGAGGTGTCCTATGGCTACACCTTC.

The CDR3 DNA is TGTGCCACCGTGAGGGAGCTAAACACCGGGGAGCTGTTTTTT. Encoded protein: CATVRELNTGELFF. The V gene is TRBV15, the J gene TRBJ2-2, with a tentative D call TRBD2 (5 bases). This CDR3 comprises 14 residues. Per the germline V gene, CDR1 is LNHNV and CDR2 is YYDKDF (reference sequence). Trimming removed 8 bases from V and 2 bases from J, with 12 bases in between.

The count of this clone is one. This chain connects TRBV4-3 to TRBJ1-3; D not certain. V gave up 0 bases and J gave up 4 bases, with 13 bases separating them. This CDR3 region has 16 residues. In germline, CDR1 is LGHNA, CDR2 YSLEER. The CDR3 sequence is CASSQEVTFAGNTIYF. The CDR3 bases are TGCGCCAGCAGCCAAGAGGTTACTTTTGCGGGAAACACCATATATTTT.

The V and J genes are TRBV4-1 and TRBJ2-4, with TRBD2 identical over 10 bases. Germline V gives CDR1 MGHRA, CDR2 YSYEKL. This CDR3 contains 15 residues. The V and J ends lost 0 bases and 7 bases, in that order; junction bases with no gene match: 3. CDR3 amino acids: CASSQDSGLANIQYF. The CDR3 DNA is TGCGCCAGCAGCCAAGACTCGGGACTAGCGAACATTCAGTACTTC.

As to this clone: Other DNA sequences within the sample encode an identical CDR3. V usage is TRBV27 and J usage is TRBJ1-2; D gene uncertain. Germline CDR1 is MNHEY and CDR2 is SMNVEV (reference sequence). The CDR3 spans 13 residues. Trimming cost V 2 bases and J 4 bases, with 8 bases left between them. The CDR3 nucleotides read TGTGCCAGCAGTTTAGACCGGGGCTATGGCTACACCTTC. It codes for CASSLDRGYGYTF.

The V and J genes are TRBV10-2 and TRBJ2-7; 8 bases line up with TRBD2. CDR1 and CDR2 from the germline V gene are WSHSY and SAAADI. Trimming at V came to 2 bases and at J to 3 bases, leaving 6 bases not matched to a gene. The CDR3 sequence is 15 residues long. This CDR3 reads CASSEGAGVGYEQYF. The CDR3 DNA reads TGCGCCAGCAGTGAGGGAGCGGGGGTCGGCTACGAGCAGTACTTC.

The genes are TRBV19 and TRBJ1-4, with D possibly matching TRBD1 (6 bases). V dropped 1 base and J dropped 4 bases, with 13 bases sitting between them. The germline V gene has CDR1 LNHDA and CDR2 SQIVND (reference sequence). This CDR3 comprises 16 residues. In DNA form, the CDR3 reads TGTGCCAGTAGTATAGGAGGGGGAACAGTTAATGAAAAACTGTTTTTT. It is translated as CASSIGGGTVNEKLFF.

The chain has TRBV4-3 and TRBJ1-2; D may be TRBD1 (5 bases). V was pared by 2 bases and J by 8 bases, with 18 bases between. Germline CDR1 LGHNA, CDR2 YSLEER. The CDR3 covers 15 residues. CDR3 sequence (DNA): TGCGCCAGCAGCCAACCCTCGGGGGTGGGCGGGGGCTACACCTTC. It yields the protein CASSQPSGVGGGYTF.